This T cell receptor (beta chain) was profiled in a study of blood T cell repertoires in COVID-19. Per the study methods: Amplification with reference gene primers provided the estimates of nucleated cell counts. Sequencing was performed with immunoSEQ multiplex PCR; in TCRdb, only in-frame clones are kept and a portion is missing. For V, J and clone size, that table is used; D and trimming come from the DNA. The data show over 55,000 clones, 65% to 90% seen once. Deletions cut 3 bases from V and 6 bases from J, with 14 bases between. There are 14 residues in the CDR3. In germline, CDR1 is GTSNPN, CDR2 SVGIG (reference sequence).

The TCR sequence derives from a middle-aged man with acute or convalescent COVID-19. The rearrangement uses TRBV30 and TRBJ2-2; no clear D gene. The sequenced material came from peripheral blood. CDR3 region: CAWRHGSGSGELFF. The CDR3 region has the DNA TGTGCCTGGAGGCACGGTAGTGGTTCCGGGGAGCTGTTTTTT.